This T cell receptor beta chain was sequenced during a study of cytotoxic CD8 clonotypes in ibrutinib-treated CLL. Study-wide results and caveats: Under therapy, public clonotypes either contracted or stayed stable, and they were uncommon. T-cell clonality at baseline went above that of age-matched healthy donors and rose and fell with circulating CD8+ T-cell counts.

Library input was approximately 2.1 micrograms of DNA from cryopreserved PBMCs. This CDR3 has 15 residues. CDR1 is SGHRS, CDR2 YFSETQ, per germline. V dropped 3 bases and J dropped 1 base, with 13 bases sitting between them. Details on this clone: Its antigen is unknown.

TCRdb's table, derived via immunoSEQ multiplex PCR, lists solely in-frame clones and lacks some. The data show more than 85,000 clones, with about 78% seen just once and 25% to 35% held by the top ten. The specimen comprised PBMCs, sampled after 12 months of ibrutinib treatment. This rearrangement joins TRBV5-1 to TRBJ2-5; unclear D gene. This receptor was obtained from a human donor with chronic lymphocytic leukemia. The CDR3 sequence is CASSSFARGQETQYF. The CDR3 coding sequence is TGCGCCAGCAGCTCCTTTGCCCGCGGCCAAGAGACCCAGTACTTC.